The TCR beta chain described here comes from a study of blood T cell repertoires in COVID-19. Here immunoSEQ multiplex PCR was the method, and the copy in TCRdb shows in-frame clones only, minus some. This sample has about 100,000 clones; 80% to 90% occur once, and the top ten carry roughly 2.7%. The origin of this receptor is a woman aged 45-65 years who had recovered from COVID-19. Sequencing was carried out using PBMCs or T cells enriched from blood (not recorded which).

The CDR3 DNA follows: TGTGCCAGCAAAAGTGGGCTCGAGACTGAAGCTTTCTTT. This sequence encodes CASKSGLETEAFF. V and J are TRBV27 and TRBJ1-1; D unclear. The V end was cut by 7 bases, the J end by 5 bases, with 14 bases between. This CDR3 has 13 amino acids. CDR1 and CDR2 (germline): MNHEY, SMNVEV (reference sequence).